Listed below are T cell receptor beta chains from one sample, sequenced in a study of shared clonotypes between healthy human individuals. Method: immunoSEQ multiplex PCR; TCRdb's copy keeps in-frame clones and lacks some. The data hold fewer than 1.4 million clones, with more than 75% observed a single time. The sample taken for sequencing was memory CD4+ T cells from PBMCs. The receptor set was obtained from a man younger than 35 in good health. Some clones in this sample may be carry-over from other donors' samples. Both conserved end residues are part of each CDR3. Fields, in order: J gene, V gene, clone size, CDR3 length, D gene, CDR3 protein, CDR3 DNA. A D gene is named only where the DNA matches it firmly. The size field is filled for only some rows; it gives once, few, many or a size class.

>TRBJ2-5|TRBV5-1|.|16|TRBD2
CASSPRLAGEGETQYF
TGCGCCAGCAGCCCTAGACTAGCGGGAGAGGGAGAGACCCAGTACTTC
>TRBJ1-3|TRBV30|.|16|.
CAWSVLAASSGNTIYF
TGTGCCTGGAGTGTTCTGGCTGCTAGCTCTGGAAACACCATATATTTT
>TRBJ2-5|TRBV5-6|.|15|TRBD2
CASSAGGGLRETQYF
TGTGCCAGCAGCGCGGGGGGAGGTCTACGGGAGACCCAGTACTTC
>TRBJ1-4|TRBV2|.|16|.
CASSENRGTAGEKLFF
TGTGCCAGCAGTGAAAATCGGGGGACCGCCGGTGAAAAACTGTTTTTT
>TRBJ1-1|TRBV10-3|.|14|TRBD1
CAISEGGADTEAFF
TGTGCCATCAGTGAAGGGGGCGCGGACACTGAAGCTTTCTTT
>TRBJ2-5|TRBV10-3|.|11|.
CAISESKTQYF
TGTGCCATCAGTGAGTCTAAGACCCAGTACTTC
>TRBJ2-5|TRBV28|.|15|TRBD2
CASSPGLAGAETQYF
TGTGCCAGCAGTCCTGGACTAGCGGGGGCAGAGACCCAGTACTTC
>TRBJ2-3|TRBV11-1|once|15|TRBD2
CASSLASGGQATQYF
TGTGCCAGCAGCTTAGCGAGCGGGGGTCAAGCTACGCAGTATTTT
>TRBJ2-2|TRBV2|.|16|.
CASSPMGARDTGELFF
TGTGCCAGCAGCCCAATGGGAGCCCGTGACACCGGGGAGCTGTTTTTT
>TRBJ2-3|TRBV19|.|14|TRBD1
CASSTTGVGDTQYF
TGTGCCAGTAGCACAACAGGGGTGGGAGATACGCAGTATTTT
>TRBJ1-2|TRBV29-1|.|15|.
CSVVAPPLRDYGYTF
TGCAGCGTTGTAGCCCCACCGTTGAGGGACTATGGCTACACCTTC
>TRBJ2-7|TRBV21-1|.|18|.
CASSKEAGEGPYSYEQYF
TGTGCCAGCAGCAAAGAAGCGGGAGAAGGTCCTTACTCCTACGAGCAGTACTTC
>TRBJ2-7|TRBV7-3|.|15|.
CASSFGWGSSYEQYF
TGTGCCAGCAGTTTCGGGTGGGGGAGCTCCTACGAGCAGTACTTC
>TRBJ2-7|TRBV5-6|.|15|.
CASSLGPTSSYEQYF
TGTGCCAGCAGCCTAGGACCGACAAGCTCCTACGAGCAGTACTTC
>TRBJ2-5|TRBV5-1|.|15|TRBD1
CASSSRPGQEETQYF
TGCGCCAGCAGCTCGAGACCTGGACAGGAGGAGACCCAGTACTTC
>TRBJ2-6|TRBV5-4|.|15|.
CASSIHSSGANVLTF
TGTGCCAGCAGCATCCACAGCTCTGGGGCCAACGTCCTGACTTTC
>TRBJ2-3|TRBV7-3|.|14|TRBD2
CASSYDGLGDTQYF
TGTGCCAGCAGTTATGATGGACTAGGAGATACGCAGTATTTT
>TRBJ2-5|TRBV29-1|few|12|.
CSAGHSQETQYF
TGCAGCGCCGGGCACAGTCAAGAGACCCAGTACTTC
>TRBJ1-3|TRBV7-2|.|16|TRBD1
CASSLGPTGGGNTIYF
TGTGCCAGCAGCTTAGGACCGACAGGGGGTGGAAACACCATATATTTT
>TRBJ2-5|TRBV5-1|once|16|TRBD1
CASSRDRGRSVETQYF
TGCGCCAGCAGCCGGGACAGGGGGCGCAGTGTGGAGACCCAGTACTTC
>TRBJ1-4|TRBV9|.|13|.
CASGQGSGEKLFF
TGTGCCAGCGGGCAGGGCTCGGGTGAAAAACTGTTTTTT
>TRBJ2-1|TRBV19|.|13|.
CASSKGYYNEQFF
TGTGCCAGTAGTAAAGGTTACTACAATGAGCAGTTCTTC
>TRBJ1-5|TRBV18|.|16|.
CASSPSIPGAGQPQHF
TGTGCCAGCTCACCATCAATTCCGGGGGCGGGCCAGCCCCAGCATTTT
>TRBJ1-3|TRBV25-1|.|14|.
CASTDGLSGNTIYF
TGTGCCAGTACCGACGGCCTCTCTGGAAACACCATATATTTT
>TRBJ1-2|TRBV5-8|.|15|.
CASSSYDRLNYGYTF
TGTGCCAGCAGTTCGTATGACAGGCTTAACTATGGCTACACCTTC
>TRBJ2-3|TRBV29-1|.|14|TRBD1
CSVRDRLRGDTQYF
TGCAGCGTTCGGGACAGACTACGAGGAGATACGCAGTATTTT
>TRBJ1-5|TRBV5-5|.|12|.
CASSDSNQPQHF
TGTGCCAGCAGCGATTCTAATCAGCCCCAGCATTTT
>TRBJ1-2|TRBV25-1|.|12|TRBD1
CASSSTGGSYTF
TGTGCCAGCAGTTCGACAGGGGGAAGCTACACCTTC
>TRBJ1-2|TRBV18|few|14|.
CASSPVSANYGYTF
TGTGCCAGCTCACCAGTCTCGGCTAACTATGGCTACACCTTC
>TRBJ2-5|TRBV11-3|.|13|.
CASSLTGGQTQYF
TGTGCCAGCAGTCTGACTGGGGGGCAGACCCAGTACTTC
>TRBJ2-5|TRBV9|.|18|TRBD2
CASSVSGTSGKPAGTQYF
TGTGCCAGCAGCGTATCTGGGACTAGCGGCAAACCCGCCGGGACCCAGTACTTC
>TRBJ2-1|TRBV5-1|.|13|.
CASSLGASDEQFF
TGCGCCAGCAGCTTGGGAGCTAGCGATGAGCAGTTCTTC
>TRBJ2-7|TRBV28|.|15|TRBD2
CASNIGLAEAYEQYF
TGTGCCAGCAACATTGGACTAGCGGAGGCCTACGAGCAGTACTTC
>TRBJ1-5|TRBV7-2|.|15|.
CASSPTANSNQPQHF
TGTGCCAGCAGCCCCACAGCAAATAGCAATCAGCCCCAGCATTTT
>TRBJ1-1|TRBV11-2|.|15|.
CASSFSGRGGTEAFF
TGTGCCAGCAGCTTCTCGGGACGGGGTGGCACTGAAGCTTTCTTT
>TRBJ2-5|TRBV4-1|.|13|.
CASSRSRQETQYF
TGCGCCAGCAGCCGCTCCCGGCAAGAGACCCAGTACTTC
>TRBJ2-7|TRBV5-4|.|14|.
CASRPGGGSYEQYF
TGTGCCAGCAGACCCGGGGGCGGCTCCTACGAGCAGTACTTC
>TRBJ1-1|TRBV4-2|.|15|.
CASSQGPTLGAEAFF
TGTGCCAGCAGCCAAGGTCCCACCCTGGGGGCTGAAGCTTTCTTT
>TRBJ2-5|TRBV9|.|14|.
CASSVGASDETQYF
TGTGCCAGCAGCGTAGGTGCTAGCGACGAGACCCAGTACTTC
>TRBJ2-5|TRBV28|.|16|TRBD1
CASSQPRGREQETQYF
TGTGCCAGCAGCCAGCCCAGGGGGCGGGAACAAGAGACCCAGTACTTC
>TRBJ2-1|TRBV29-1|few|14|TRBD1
CSVWGDRGNNEQFF
TGCAGCGTGTGGGGGGACAGGGGGAACAATGAGCAGTTCTTC
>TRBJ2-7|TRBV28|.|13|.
CASSNREPYEQYF
TGTGCCAGCAGTAACCGGGAACCCTACGAGCAGTACTTC
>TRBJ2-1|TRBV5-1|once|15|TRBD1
CASSFQGQGTNEQFF
TGCGCCAGCAGCTTCCAGGGACAGGGGACCAATGAGCAGTTCTTC
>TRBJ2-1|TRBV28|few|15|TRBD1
CASSLIQGLGNEQFF
TGTGCCAGCAGTTTAATACAGGGGCTCGGGAATGAGCAGTTCTTC
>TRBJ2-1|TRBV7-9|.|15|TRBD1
CASSLLGTEYNEQFF
TGTGCCAGCAGCTTATTGGGGACAGAGTACAATGAGCAGTTCTTC
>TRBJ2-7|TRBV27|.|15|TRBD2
CASRLTSGSSYEQYF
TGTGCCAGCAGGCTCACTAGCGGGAGTTCCTACGAGCAGTACTTC
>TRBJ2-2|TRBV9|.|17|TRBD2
CASSVGTSGYNTGELFF
TGTGCCAGCAGCGTCGGGACTAGCGGTTACAACACCGGGGAGCTGTTTTTT
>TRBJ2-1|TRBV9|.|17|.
CASSPRYSESSYNEQFF
TGTGCCAGCAGCCCCCGTTACTCAGAGAGCTCCTACAATGAGCAGTTCTTC
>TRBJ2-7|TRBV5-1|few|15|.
CASNTGTGSSYEQYF
TGCGCCAGCAACACCGGGACGGGGAGCTCCTACGAGCAGTACTTC
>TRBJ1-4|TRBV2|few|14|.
CASSDRQGGEKLFF
TGTGCCAGCAGTGATCGGCAGGGCGGTGAAAAACTGTTTTTT
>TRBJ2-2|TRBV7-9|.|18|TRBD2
CASSSSGLAGVLTGELFF
TGTGCCAGCAGCTCCAGCGGGCTAGCGGGAGTGCTGACCGGGGAGCTGTTTTTT
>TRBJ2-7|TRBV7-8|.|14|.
CASSLATGAYEQYF
TGTGCCAGCAGCTTAGCTACGGGGGCCTACGAGCAGTACTTC
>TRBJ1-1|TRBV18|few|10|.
CASSQGEAFF
TGTGCCAGCTCACAGGGTGAAGCTTTCTTT
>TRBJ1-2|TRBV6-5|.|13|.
CASSYSSAGGYTF
TGTGCCAGCAGTTACTCTTCCGCCGGGGGCTACACCTTC
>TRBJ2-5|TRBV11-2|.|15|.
CASSLTGPPQETQYF
TGTGCCAGCAGCTTGACGGGACCGCCCCAAGAGACCCAGTACTTC